This entry describes one T cell receptor (beta chain). Its antigen specificity is not known. No base quality values were provided; no much bigger clone lies one nucleotide off. TCRbeta CDR3 regions were amplified from genomic DNA using the immunoSEQ Assay, a bias-controlled multiplex PCR. The original pipeline was this. Within the assay, amplification of reference gene primers was used to estimate how many nucleated cells each sample contained. Sequence reads were collapsed and filtered to measure the absolute abundance of every unique TCRbeta CDR3 rearrangement. Productive Simpson clonality was computed per sample as the square root of Simpson's diversity index over productive rearrangements. Held by TCRdb, this immuneACCESS table contains in-frame sequences only and omits some clones. Under half of the omission traces to an unresolved V gene where checked; the cause of the rest is unknown. D and trimming come from the DNA, and the V and J calls and clone size come from that table. For this sample the table gives about 130,000 clones, of which more than 75% were detected only once. The ten largest clonotypes hold over 2% of the sample.

Whole blood was collected in K2EDTA tubes by collaborating institutions according to the institutions' own protocols. For TCRbeta analysis, collaborators shipped samples in one of three forms: frozen whole blood, isolated PBMCs, or DNA extracted from either of those sample types. The data stem from a study of blood T cell repertoires in COVID-19 (dated by TCRdb to about 2020). At the level of the whole study: Samples from collaborators originated in the United States, Italy and Spain and spanned both the acute and convalescent phases of COVID-19. Where HLA class I and class II types were available, the types were taken from metadata supplied by the sample provider, not from assay-based typing. Deeply sampled blood TCRbeta repertoires from subjects exposed to, actively infected with, or recovered from COVID-19 were included in the dataset. The sample metadata nearly always contained a de-identified subject ID, COVID-19 status, age in years and sex. The material from the prospective study consisted of cDNA or gDNA derived from T cells, B-cell-depleted T cells, or PBMCs. The repertoires were made available in a free public database intended to serve as a resource for research on the immune response to SARS-CoV-2. The samples were drawn from two sources: the first 160 participants of the ongoing ImmuneRACE study, and 950 to 1,500 subjects contributed by 6 global collaborators. Study-wide conclusions, independent of this receptor: Clinical and demographic metadata were provided uncurated, with the amount varying by source and participant.

The CDR3, cysteine through phenylalanine, is 15 amino acids long. Only CDR3 DNA is held: 45 bases, read in frame from base 1. The germline V gene encodes CDR1 LGHNA and CDR2 YSLEER. V drops 0 bases and J drops 6 bases, leaving 12 bases in between. This chain is built from TRBV4-3 and TRBJ1-5; matching of 6 bases hints at TRBD1 as the D gene. This TCR was sampled from a man between 50 and 59 years old with active COVID-19. Sample: peripheral blood. The nucleotide sequence is TGCGCCAGCAGCCAAGACTACAGGGTGCGTCAGCCCCAGCATTTT. This encodes CASSQDYRVRQPQHF.